This is a list of T cell receptor beta chains from one sample in a study of blood T cell repertoires in COVID-19. Measured with immunoSEQ multiplex PCR; TCRdb has only the in-frame clones, and not every one. The table records about 150,000 clones, 70% to 80% of them present only once. The sample was peripheral blood. The source of these receptors is a woman in her seventies with COVID-19, enrolled during active disease. Each CDR3 is given with its conserved first and last residue. The order of the fields is V gene, J gene, clone size, CDR3 protein. Size is omitted from some rows. Given values are once, few, many or a class for expanded clones.

TRBV7-2	TRBJ2-7	-	CASSFLGQGVLSYEQYF
TRBV24-1	TRBJ2-5	-	CATSGLAETQYF
TRBV11-2	TRBJ1-4	-	CASSLVGGALVEKLFF
TRBV10-2	TRBJ2-1	-	CASTPPSGGARSEQFF
TRBV9	TRBJ1-2	-	CASRRDGYGYTF
TRBV19	TRBJ1-2	-	CASRSREGYGYTF
TRBV5-4	TRBJ1-1	-	CASSQETGVAEAFF
TRBV2	TRBJ2-7	-	CASSGVYEQYF
TRBV5-5	TRBJ1-6	few	CASSWQYNSPLHF
TRBV29-1	TRBJ1-1	-	CSVDPMNTEAFF
TRBV10-2	TRBJ2-5	-	CASRSSWGGETQYF
TRBV2	TRBJ2-1	-	CASRPERGGHEQFF
TRBV7-8	TRBJ2-5	-	CASSLGGRQGRVRETQYF
TRBV30	TRBJ2-3	-	CAWSVRASGAKNFLTDTQYF
TRBV5-1	TRBJ2-3	-	CASSPGLAGVGSLDTQYF